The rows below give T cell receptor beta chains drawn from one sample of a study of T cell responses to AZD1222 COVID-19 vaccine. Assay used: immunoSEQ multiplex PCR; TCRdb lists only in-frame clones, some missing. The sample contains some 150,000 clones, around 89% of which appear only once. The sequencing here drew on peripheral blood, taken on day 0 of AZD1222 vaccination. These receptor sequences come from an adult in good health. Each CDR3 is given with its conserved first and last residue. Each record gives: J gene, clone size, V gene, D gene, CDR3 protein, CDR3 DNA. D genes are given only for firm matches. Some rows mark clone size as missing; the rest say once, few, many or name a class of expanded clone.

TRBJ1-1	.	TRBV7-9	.	CASSFDNSFNEAFF	TGTGCCAGCAGCTTTGACAACAGTTTCAATGAAGCTTTCTTT
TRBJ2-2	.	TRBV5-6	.	CASSSTGSSNTGELFF	TGTGCCAGCAGCTCCACAGGGAGCTCCAACACCGGGGAGCTGTTTTTT
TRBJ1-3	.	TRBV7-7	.	CASSSSGASGNTIYF	TGTGCCAGCAGCTCCTCAGGAGCGTCCGGAAACACCATATATTTT
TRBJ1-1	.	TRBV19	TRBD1	CASSPTHRGNTEAFF	TGTGCCAGTAGTCCGACTCACAGGGGAAACACTGAAGCTTTCTTT
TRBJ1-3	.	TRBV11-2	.	CASRTEGSANTIYF	TGTGCCAGCCGGACGGAGGGAAGTGCAAACACCATATATTTT
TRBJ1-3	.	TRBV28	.	CASSSPNPTSGNTIYF	TGTGCCAGCAGTTCCCCCAACCCAACCTCTGGAAACACCATATATTTT
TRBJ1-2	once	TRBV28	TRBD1	CASSPTLSGTGGMGYTF	TGTGCCAGCAGTCCCACCCTCTCCGGGACAGGGGGTATGGGCTACACCTTC
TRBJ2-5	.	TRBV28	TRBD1	CASRPDRGWEETQYF	TGTGCCAGCAGACCCGACAGGGGGTGGGAAGAGACCCAGTACTTC
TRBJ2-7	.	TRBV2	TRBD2	CASKSGGYEQYF	TGTGCCAGCAAAAGCGGGGGGTACGAGCAGTACTTC
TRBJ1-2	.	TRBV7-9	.	CASSPQGPYGYTF	TGTGCCAGCAGCCCCCAGGGCCCCTATGGCTACACCTTC
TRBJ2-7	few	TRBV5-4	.	CASSYPGTRTYEQYF	TGTGCCAGCAGCTACCCCGGGACAAGGACCTACGAGCAGTACTTC
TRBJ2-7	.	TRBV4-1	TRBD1	CASSQDTDRGTYEQYF	TGCGCCAGCAGCCAAGATACGGACAGGGGTACCTACGAGCAGTACTTC
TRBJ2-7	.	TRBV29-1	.	CSTTDRLGYEQYF	TGCAGCACTACAGACAGGTTAGGCTACGAGCAGTACTTC
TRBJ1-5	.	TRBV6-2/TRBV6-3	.	CASSRALEGKQPQHF	TGTGCCAGCAGCCGTGCCCTGGAGGGGAAACAGCCCCAGCATTTT
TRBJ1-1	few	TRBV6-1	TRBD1	CASSGAGGRTEAFF	TGTGCCAGCAGTGGAGCAGGGGGCCGTACTGAAGCTTTCTTT
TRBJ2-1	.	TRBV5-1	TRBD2	CASKGLAGGRSEQFF	TGCGCCAGCAAAGGACTAGCGGGGGGCCGTAGTGAGCAGTTCTTC
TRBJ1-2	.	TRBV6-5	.	CASSYSRDRQGGYTF	TGTGCCAGCAGTTACTCGAGAGACCGACAAGGGGGCTACACCTTC
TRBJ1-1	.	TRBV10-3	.	CAISAGGAGRDTEAFF	TGTGCCATCAGTGCCGGCGGGGCGGGGCGGGACACTGAAGCTTTCTTT
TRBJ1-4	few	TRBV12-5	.	CASGTGTGDEKLFF	TGTGCTAGTGGCACGGGGACGGGGGATGAAAAACTGTTTTTT
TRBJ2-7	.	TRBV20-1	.	CSASQGTEQYF	TGCAGTGCTAGCCAGGGGACCGAGCAGTACTTC
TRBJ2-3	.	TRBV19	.	CASSSNFGDTQYF	TGTGCCAGTAGTTCAAATTTCGGAGATACGCAGTATTTT
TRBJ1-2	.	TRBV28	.	CASRTGSNYGYTF	TGTGCCAGCAGGACGGGATCTAACTATGGCTACACCTTC
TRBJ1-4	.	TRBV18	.	CASSPPSSPNEKLFF	TGTGCCAGCTCACCACCCAGTAGTCCTAATGAAAAACTGTTTTTT
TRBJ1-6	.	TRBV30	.	CAWGSGDKGSPLHF	TGTGCCTGGGGGTCGGGGGACAAGGGTTCACCCCTCCACTTT
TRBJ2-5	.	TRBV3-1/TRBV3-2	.	CASSQSQGGETQYF	TGTGCCAGCAGCCAGTCGCAGGGGGGGGAGACCCAGTACTTC
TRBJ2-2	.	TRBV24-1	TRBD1	CATSDSGQGVGELFF	TGTGCCACCAGTGACTCCGGACAGGGGGTCGGGGAGCTGTTTTTT
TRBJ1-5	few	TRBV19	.	CASSIGGVSQPQHF	TGTGCCAGTAGTATTGGGGGGGTGTCACAGCCCCAGCATTTT
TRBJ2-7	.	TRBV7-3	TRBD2	CASSLTGLGEIKYEQYF	TGTGCCAGCAGCCTCACGGGACTAGGCGAGATTAAGTACGAGCAGTACTTC
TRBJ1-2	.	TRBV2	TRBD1	CASSGQGPLYGYTF	TGTGCCAGCAGTGGACAGGGACCCCTCTATGGCTACACCTTC
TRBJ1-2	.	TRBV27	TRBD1	CASRPEGFRTGQTYGYTF	TGTGCCAGCAGACCCGAGGGGTTCCGGACAGGGCAAACTTATGGCTACACCTTC